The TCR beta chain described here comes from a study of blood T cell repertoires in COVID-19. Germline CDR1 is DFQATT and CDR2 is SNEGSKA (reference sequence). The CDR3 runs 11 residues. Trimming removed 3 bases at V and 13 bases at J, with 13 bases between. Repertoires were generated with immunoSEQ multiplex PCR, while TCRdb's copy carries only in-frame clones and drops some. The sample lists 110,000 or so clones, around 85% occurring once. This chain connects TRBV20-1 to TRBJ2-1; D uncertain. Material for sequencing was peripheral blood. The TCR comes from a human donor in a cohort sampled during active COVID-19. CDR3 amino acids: CSASVQVGQFF. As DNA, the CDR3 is TGCAGTGCTAGTGTCCAGGTGGGCCAGTTCTTC.